This TCR beta chain appears in the sequencing data of a study of T cells in women clearing cervical HPV infection. With regard to this clone: The sequence runs out 3 residues before the end of the CDR3; the remainder is reconstructed from the germline J gene.

With V trimmed by 2 bases and J by 4 bases, 5 bases remained unmatched. The CDR3 is 14 amino acids. TCRdb's table, derived via immunoSEQ multiplex PCR, lists solely in-frame clones and lacks some. Here the sample table reports roughly 35,000 clones. The sequence derives from a woman aged 18 to 75 with a cervical HPV16 infection that either progressed to CIN3+ or cleared (not recorded which). The chain joins TRBV12-3 or TRBV12-4 to TRBJ2-7; 7 positions agree with TRBD2. Sample: blood buffy coat. The part of the CDR3 DNA that was read is TGTGCCAGCAGTTTAATGACTAGCATTTACGAG. It is translated as CASSLMTSIYE. Given in full, the CDR3 is CASSLMTSIYEQYF.